The 10 T cell receptor beta chains reported below all come from one sample, sequenced in a study of blood T cell repertoires in COVID-19. The repertoire was sequenced with immunoSEQ multiplex PCR; TCRdb's copy has only in-frame clones and lacks some. The sample lists around 99,000 clones; approximately 87% were seen once. Sample: peripheral blood. All receptors derive from a woman aged 60-75 years with acute or convalescent COVID-19.

The chain has TRBV6-1 and TRBJ2-7; TRBD1 might be the D (5 bases). The CDR3 contains 15 residues. The germline V and J ends were trimmed by 1 base and 5 bases, with 15 bases remaining between them. CDR1 is MNHNS and CDR2 is SASEGT in the germline V gene. The CDR3 DNA follows: TGTGCCAGCAGTGAAGGTGTGGCAGGGCGCGACGAGCAGTACTTC. Its protein product is CASSEGVAGRDEQYF.

The chain has TRBV19 and TRBJ2-1; 14 nucleotides align to TRBD2. This CDR3 comprises 20 residues. V lost 1 base to trimming and J lost 0 bases; unmatched junction nucleotides: 8. Germline CDR1 is LNHDA and CDR2 is SQIVND (reference sequence). The CDR3 region has the DNA TGTGCCAGTAGTATAGCGGGACTAGCGGGGGCCACGAGCTCCTACAATGAGCAGTTCTTC. Protein: CASSIAGLAGATSSYNEQFF.

V and J are TRBV28 and TRBJ1-2; D uncertain. The CDR3 runs to 15 residues. The V and J ends lost 1 base and 4 bases respectively, with 13 bases between them. In germline, CDR1 is MDHEN, CDR2 SYDVKM. The CDR3 loop reads CASSLLRKLTYGYTF. The CDR3 nucleotides are TGTGCCAGCAGTTTATTACGGAAACTAACCTATGGCTACACCTTC.

The V gene is TRBV9, the J gene TRBJ2-2, with 10 bases identical to TRBD2. Germline lookup yields CDR1 SGDLS and CDR2 YYNGEE. The length of the CDR3 is 17 residues. V dropped 1 base and J dropped 5; count of bases not matched to a gene: 8. CDR3 region: CASSVYMSGGATGELFF. CDR3 DNA sequence: TGTGCCAGCAGCGTATACATGAGCGGGGGGGCAACCGGGGAGCTGTTTTTT.

The V gene is TRBV7-2, the J gene TRBJ2-3; 8 positions match TRBD2. The V and J ends lost 2 bases and 2 bases, in that order; junction bases with no gene match: 6. Germline-derived CDR1 and CDR2 are SGHTA and FQGNSA. The CDR3 runs to 16 residues. The CDR3 nucleotides read TGTGCCAGCAGCTTAACTAGCGGACCCCCCACAGATACGCAGTATTTT. It is translated as CASSLTSGPPTDTQYF.

In its sample, this clone was seen once. The chain employs TRBV6-1 and TRBJ1-4; 10 nucleotides match TRBD1. Germline-derived CDR1 and CDR2 are MNHNS and SASEGT. The length of the CDR3 is 15 residues. The J segment lost 8 bases and the V segment lost 1 base, leaving 4 bases of the junction unmatched. CDR3 bases: TGTGCCAGCAGTGAAGGGACAGGGGGAGGCGAAAAACTGTTTTTT. As protein: CASSEGTGGGEKLFF.

The chain couples TRBV19 to TRBJ1-1; no definite D call. Germline CDR1 and CDR2: LNHDA and SQIVND (reference sequence). This CDR3 is 14 amino acids long. V lost 0 bases and J 6 bases, leaving 11 bases between the germline ends. CDR3 residues: CASSIDDRGAEAFF. The DNA of the CDR3 is TGTGCCAGTAGTATAGATGACCGGGGAGCTGAAGCTTTCTTT.

The chain uses TRBV7-3 and TRBJ1-1, with D possibly being TRBD1 (5 bases). V dropped 5 bases and J dropped 1 base, with 8 bases sitting between them. The CDR3 is 13 amino acids. Germline lookup yields CDR1 SGHTA and CDR2 FQGTGA. The CDR3 protein is CASSPGANTEAFF. The CDR3 DNA follows: TGTGCCAGCAGCCCTGGGGCGAACACTGAAGCTTTCTTT.

This chain links TRBV21-1 with TRBJ2-5; TRBD1, the table's D call, was not compared with the DNA. TRBV21-1 corresponds to a pseudogene. The CDR3 has 16 residues. Here the CDR3 DNA reads TGTGCCAGCAGCCCCCCCGAGGGCACAGGGAGAGAGACCCAGTACTTC. The encoded protein is CASSPPEGTGRETQYF.

This chain uses TRBV15 with TRBJ2-1; TRBD2 matches 7 bases. Germline CDR1 LNHNV, CDR2 YYDKDF (reference sequence). This CDR3 has 19 amino acids. J gave up 8 bases and V 4 bases, and 23 bases lay outside the gene matches. CDR3 sequence (DNA): TGTGCCACCAGCACCGAGAGCCAGACTCGGACTAGGAACGAGGATGAGCAGTTCTTC. This translates into CATSTESQTRTRNEDEQFF.